This T cell receptor beta chain was recorded in a study of neurological immune-mediated disorders (dated by TCRdb to between 2019 and 2020). Regarding the complete study: Using UMI-based sequencing, the study compared peripheral blood TCR-beta repertoires from patients with HTLV-I-associated myelopathy (HAM/TSP), patients with multiple sclerosis, and healthy controls. The roughly 110 TCR-beta libraries included longitudinal samples, technical triplicates and paired sorted CD4+ and CD8+ T-cell subsets alongside PBMC samples. The cohort was made up of 65 to 75 subjects, consisting of roughly 15 HAM/TSP patients, 34 multiple sclerosis patients and 20 healthy controls.

cDNA was synthesized by template-switch 5'RACE using a primer carrying a 10-nucleotide random unique molecular identifier by which each TCR transcript was tagged. Over 180 million TCR-beta sequences, covering 15-18 subjects, were produced in each sequencing run. The RNeasy kit was used for extraction of total RNA. The KAPA Real-time Library Amplification kit was used to amplify TCR-beta VDJ regions with primers for the TCR constant region and the 5'RACE anchor. Sample indexes and Illumina adaptors were added in a first PCR, after which library yield was increased in a second PCR. After Ampure bead purification, the TCR product of roughly 650 bp was size-selected on a 2% E-gel SizeSelection system. Library quality was checked on a Bioanalyzer, concentration was measured with Qubit, and libraries were quantified with the Kapa Library Quantification kit before pooling. Paired-end 2 x 150 bp sequencing of the libraries was performed on an Illumina HiSeq 2500. To increase sequence diversity, about 23-32% phiX was spiked into each library pool. On the study's bioinformatics: Quality-filtered reads were processed with the UMI-based MiGEC pipeline, and over 90% of raw TCR sequences were removed by the MiGEC pipeline during error correction. IMGT germline references were used for aligning VDJ genes, and each clonotype was defined as a unique CDR3 amino acid sequence together with its V-J genes. Clonal expansion, Shannon diversity, and CDR3 relatedness (CalcPairwiseDistances, ClusterSamples) were evaluated with VDJtools, and phylogenetic trees were built with CLCbio workbench. Using coefficient-of-variation modelling across technical triplicates, the study counted a clone as expanded if it had at least 8 unique UMIs. TCRdb itself trimmed the public reads at Q25 with fastp, ran MiXCR and retained productive beta chains. Identical CDR3 proteins give one entry, which carries the most common genes and DNA. The V and J calls reflect TCRdb's pipeline rather than the authors' work. This sample holds approximately 74,000 distinct CDR3 sequences; roughly 9.5% were observed only once. Clones ranked in the top ten supply 1.7% of the sample.

Taken from the germline V gene, the CDR1 and CDR2 loops are SGHNT and YENEEA. V lost 3 bases and J lost 6 bases; the stretch between them is 12 bases long. The CDR3 holds 14 amino acids from the cysteine to the phenylalanine. The read is trimmed to its CDR3 DNA, 42 bases read in frame from base 1. Blood bank volunteers in Maryland, USA served as the healthy controls. For unsorted PBMC libraries, 2 million PBMCs were used after storage in RNAlater at -80 degrees C until RNA extraction. Peripheral blood underwent Ficoll-Hypaque density gradient centrifugation to isolate PBMCs, which were then cryopreserved in liquid nitrogen. This clonotype was picked up many times. Its target antigen remains unknown. No base-level quality is on record; no much larger clone is a single base apart. Broad study findings and their caveats: Across subjects, expanded clones never shared an identical CDR3 amino acid sequence, which suggests that the TCR-beta repertoires in every group were private. TCR clonal expansion was highest in HAM/TSP patients and lowest in MS patients, with MS patients falling below even healthy controls.

This receptor was identified in a man aged 50 to 59 in good health. The chain is encoded by TRBV11-3 joined to TRBJ2-1; the D gene is possibly TRBD1 or TRBD2, with 5 bases matching each. Sequencing input: PBMCs. The CDR3 here reads CASSFGGFGNEQFF. The sequenced DNA: TGTGCCAGCAGCTTTGGGGGTTTTGGCAATGAGCAGTTCTTC.